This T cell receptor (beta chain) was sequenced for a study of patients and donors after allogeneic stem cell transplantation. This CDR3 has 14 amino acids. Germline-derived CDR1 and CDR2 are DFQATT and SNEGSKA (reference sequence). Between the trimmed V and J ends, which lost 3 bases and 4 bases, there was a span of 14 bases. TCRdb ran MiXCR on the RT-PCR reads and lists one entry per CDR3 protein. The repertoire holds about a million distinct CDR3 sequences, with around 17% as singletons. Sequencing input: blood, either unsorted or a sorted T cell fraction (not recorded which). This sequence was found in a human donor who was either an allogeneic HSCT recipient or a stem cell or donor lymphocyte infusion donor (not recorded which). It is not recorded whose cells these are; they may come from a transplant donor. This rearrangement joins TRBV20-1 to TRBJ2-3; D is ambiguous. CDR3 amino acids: CSASKGSGADTQYF. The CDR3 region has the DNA TGCAGTGCTAGCAAGGGATCGGGCGCAGATACGCAGTATTTT.